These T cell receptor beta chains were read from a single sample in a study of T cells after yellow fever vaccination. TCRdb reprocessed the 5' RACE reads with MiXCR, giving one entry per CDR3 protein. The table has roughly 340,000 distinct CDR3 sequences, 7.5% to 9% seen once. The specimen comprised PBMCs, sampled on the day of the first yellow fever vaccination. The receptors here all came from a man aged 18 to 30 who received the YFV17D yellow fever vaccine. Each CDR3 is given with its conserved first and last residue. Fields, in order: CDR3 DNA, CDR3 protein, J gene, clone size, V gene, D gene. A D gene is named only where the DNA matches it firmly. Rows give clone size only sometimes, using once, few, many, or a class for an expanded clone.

cdr3_nt: TGCGCCAGCAGCCAAGCTAGGGGGTCCTACGAGCAGTACTTC; cdr3_aa: CASSQARGSYEQYF; j_call: TRBJ2-7; clone_size: few; v_call: TRBV5-1; d_call: NA
cdr3_nt: TGTGCCAGCAGCTTATACAGGGAGGGCAATCAGCCCCAGCATTTT; cdr3_aa: CASSLYREGNQPQHF; j_call: TRBJ1-5; clone_size: many; v_call: TRBV7-2; d_call: NA
cdr3_nt: TGTGCCACCAGGGGGCAGGGGGCCCAGCCCCAGCATTTT; cdr3_aa: CATRGQGAQPQHF; j_call: TRBJ1-5; clone_size: NA; v_call: TRBV6-1; d_call: TRBD1
cdr3_nt: TGCGCCAGCAGCCAAGAGAGGGGGAACGCCATGAACACTGAAGCTTTCTTT; cdr3_aa: CASSQERGNAMNTEAFF; j_call: TRBJ1-1; clone_size: many; v_call: TRBV4-1; d_call: NA
cdr3_nt: TGTGCCAGCAGCTTACTCCCGGGACAGGTCTACGAGCAGTACTTC; cdr3_aa: CASSLLPGQVYEQYF; j_call: TRBJ2-7; clone_size: NA; v_call: TRBV11-2; d_call: TRBD1
cdr3_nt: TGTGCCAGCAGCGTTGGGGAGGCTAGCGGGGGCCGGTACGAGCAGTACTTC; cdr3_aa: CASSVGEASGGRYEQYF; j_call: TRBJ2-7; clone_size: few; v_call: TRBV9; d_call: TRBD2
cdr3_nt: TGTGCCAGCAGTGAGTCCGGGGGGAACACTGAAGCTTTCTTT; cdr3_aa: CASSESGGNTEAFF; j_call: TRBJ1-1; clone_size: NA; v_call: TRBV25-1; d_call: NA
cdr3_nt: TGTGCCAGCAGCCCTGGCACAACAGCCCGCACAGATACGCAGTATTTT; cdr3_aa: CASSPGTTARTDTQYF; j_call: TRBJ2-3; clone_size: NA; v_call: TRBV7-8; d_call: NA
cdr3_nt: TGCAGTGCTAGAGGAAGGGACAGGCGCTACGAGCAGTACTTC; cdr3_aa: CSARGRDRRYEQYF; j_call: TRBJ2-7; clone_size: few; v_call: TRBV20-1; d_call: TRBD1
cdr3_nt: TGTGCCAGCAACCTGGGGGGAGCCAAAAACATTCAGTACTTC; cdr3_aa: CASNLGGAKNIQYF; j_call: TRBJ2-4; clone_size: few; v_call: TRBV28; d_call: NA
cdr3_nt: TGTGCCAGCAGCCTGGGGGGATACAACGAGCAGTACTTC; cdr3_aa: CASSLGGYNEQYF; j_call: TRBJ2-7; clone_size: few; v_call: TRBV7-9; d_call: NA
cdr3_nt: TGTGCCACCAGCAGGGTCTCCGGGACTAGCGGGGTTAATGAGCAGTTCTTC; cdr3_aa: CATSRVSGTSGVNEQFF; j_call: TRBJ2-1; clone_size: few; v_call: TRBV15; d_call: TRBD2
cdr3_nt: TGTGCCAGCAGCCTGACAGATAATGAAAAACTGTTTTTT; cdr3_aa: CASSLTDNEKLFF; j_call: TRBJ1-4; clone_size: NA; v_call: TRBV7-8; d_call: NA
cdr3_nt: TGTGCCAGCAGTTCCCGACAAGGGTCAGATACGCAGTATTTT; cdr3_aa: CASSSRQGSDTQYF; j_call: TRBJ2-3; clone_size: many; v_call: TRBV12-3/TRBV12-4; d_call: NA
cdr3_nt: TGTGCCAGCAGCTCCGGGACAGGGTTCGGGTTTGGGGCTGGACTGTTTTTT; cdr3_aa: CASSSGTGFGFGAGLFF; j_call: TRBJ1-4; clone_size: many; v_call: TRBV7-9; d_call: TRBD1
cdr3_nt: TGTGCCAGCAGTTTACTAATCCGTCCCCACGAGCAGTACTTC; cdr3_aa: CASSLLIRPHEQYF; j_call: TRBJ2-7; clone_size: NA; v_call: TRBV12-3/TRBV12-4; d_call: NA
cdr3_nt: TGCAGCGTTGAAGATCGGGCTAGTCTCCCCGAGCAGTTCTTC; cdr3_aa: CSVEDRASLPEQFF; j_call: TRBJ2-1; clone_size: few; v_call: TRBV29-1; d_call: NA
cdr3_nt: TGCAGTGCTAGGCGGACAGGGAAAAGGAGAGGCAATCAGCCCCAGCATTTT; cdr3_aa: CSARRTGKRRGNQPQHF; j_call: TRBJ1-5; clone_size: NA; v_call: TRBV20-1; d_call: TRBD1
cdr3_nt: TGTGCCAGCAGTTACGGAGACGACTCCTACAATGAGCAGTTCTTC; cdr3_aa: CASSYGDDSYNEQFF; j_call: TRBJ2-1; clone_size: few; v_call: TRBV6-5; d_call: NA
cdr3_nt: TGTGCCAGCAGCTTAACGACCCTAGCGGGGGGGAAAGATACGCAGTATTTT; cdr3_aa: CASSLTTLAGGKDTQYF; j_call: TRBJ2-3; clone_size: NA; v_call: TRBV7-3; d_call: TRBD2
cdr3_nt: TGCAGTGCTAGGATCTTAGTTAAGCATGAGCAGTTCTTC; cdr3_aa: CSARILVKHEQFF; j_call: TRBJ2-1; clone_size: many; v_call: TRBV20-1; d_call: NA
cdr3_nt: TGTGCCATCATGGAGACCCGCGACACTGAAGCTTTCTTT; cdr3_aa: CAIMETRDTEAFF; j_call: TRBJ1-1; clone_size: many; v_call: TRBV10-3; d_call: NA
cdr3_nt: TGTGCCAGCAGTTTAAGACAGACTAACAGCGAGCAGTTCTTC; cdr3_aa: CASSLRQTNSEQFF; j_call: TRBJ2-1; clone_size: few; v_call: TRBV28; d_call: NA
cdr3_nt: TGTGCCAGCAGTTGGACTCGAAACACCGGGGAGCTGTTTTTT; cdr3_aa: CASSWTRNTGELFF; j_call: TRBJ2-2; clone_size: NA; v_call: TRBV6-5; d_call: NA
cdr3_nt: TGTGCCAGCAGTCGACAGGGGCGAGAAGCTTTCTTT; cdr3_aa: CASSRQGREAFF; j_call: TRBJ1-1; clone_size: NA; v_call: TRBV6-5; d_call: TRBD1
cdr3_nt: TGTGCCAGCAGCCCCCGGGACAAGGGAGCAATGTATTGGGGAGAGACCCAGTACTTC; cdr3_aa: CASSPRDKGAMYWGETQYF; j_call: TRBJ2-5; clone_size: NA; v_call: TRBV4-2; d_call: NA
cdr3_nt: TGCAGTGCTAGAGATTATGGACAGGATAGTTATAGCAATCAGCCCCAGCATTTT; cdr3_aa: CSARDYGQDSYSNQPQHF; j_call: TRBJ1-5; clone_size: few; v_call: TRBV20-1; d_call: TRBD1
cdr3_nt: TGTGCCAGCAGCTACGGGCCCCAAGATACGCAGTATTTT; cdr3_aa: CASSYGPQDTQYF; j_call: TRBJ2-3; clone_size: NA; v_call: TRBV7-3; d_call: NA
cdr3_nt: TGCGCCAGCAGCGAAACAGGGAACACTGAAGCTTTCTTT; cdr3_aa: CASSETGNTEAFF; j_call: TRBJ1-1; clone_size: many; v_call: TRBV5-1; d_call: NA
cdr3_nt: TGTGCCAGCCGAGGACAGGGGAACACTGAAGCTTTCTTT; cdr3_aa: CASRGQGNTEAFF; j_call: TRBJ1-1; clone_size: many; v_call: TRBV3-1; d_call: TRBD1
cdr3_nt: TGCAGTGCCGTCCGGGGCAATCAGCCCCAGCATTTT; cdr3_aa: CSAVRGNQPQHF; j_call: TRBJ1-5; clone_size: few; v_call: TRBV20-1; d_call: NA
cdr3_nt: TGTGCCAGCAGCCGAGGGGTTGGGGCGGGCACTGAAGCTTTCTTT; cdr3_aa: CASSRGVGAGTEAFF; j_call: TRBJ1-1; clone_size: few; v_call: TRBV5-6; d_call: NA
cdr3_nt: TGTGCCAGCATTATGATGTCGGGACTAGCGGGGGGTCTGAACACCGGGGAGCTGTTTTTT; cdr3_aa: CASIMMSGLAGGLNTGELFF; j_call: TRBJ2-2; clone_size: few; v_call: TRBV6-5; d_call: TRBD2
cdr3_nt: TGTGCCAGCAGGGGACAGGGGGACAATCAGCCCCAGCATTTT; cdr3_aa: CASRGQGDNQPQHF; j_call: TRBJ1-5; clone_size: many; v_call: TRBV12-3/TRBV12-4; d_call: TRBD1
cdr3_nt: TGTGCCAGCAGCTTAGTGGGGACAGGTATCTACAATGAGCAGTTCTTC; cdr3_aa: CASSLVGTGIYNEQFF; j_call: TRBJ2-1; clone_size: few; v_call: TRBV11-2; d_call: TRBD1
cdr3_nt: TGTGCCAGCAATCGAGCCCTCGGTACTGAGCAGTTCTTC; cdr3_aa: CASNRALGTEQFF; j_call: TRBJ2-1; clone_size: few; v_call: TRBV12-3/TRBV12-4; d_call: NA
cdr3_nt: TGCAGTGCTAGGGCGCTAGCGGGGGGGGGAGATACGCAGTATTTT; cdr3_aa: CSARALAGGGDTQYF; j_call: TRBJ2-3; clone_size: NA; v_call: TRBV20-1; d_call: TRBD2
cdr3_nt: TGTGCCAGCAGCCCACAGGGTCAAGAGACCCAGTACTTC; cdr3_aa: CASSPQGQETQYF; j_call: TRBJ2-5; clone_size: many; v_call: TRBV18; d_call: NA
cdr3_nt: TGTGCCAGCAGTTATGGACAGGAGAACACCGGGGAGCTGTTTTTT; cdr3_aa: CASSYGQENTGELFF; j_call: TRBJ2-2; clone_size: NA; v_call: TRBV6-5; d_call: TRBD1
cdr3_nt: TGCAGTGCTAGAGTCCGGGACAGGGAACACTCTGGGGCCAACGTCCTGACTTTC; cdr3_aa: CSARVRDREHSGANVLTF; j_call: TRBJ2-6; clone_size: few; v_call: TRBV20-1; d_call: TRBD1
cdr3_nt: TGCAGTGCTAGACCCCCGGGGGGTAACGGGGGGGCCACATACAATGAGCAGTTCTTC; cdr3_aa: CSARPPGGNGGATYNEQFF; j_call: TRBJ2-1; clone_size: few; v_call: TRBV20-1; d_call: TRBD2
cdr3_nt: TGTGCCAGCAGCTTATATGGGAGGGAGACCCAGTACTTC; cdr3_aa: CASSLYGRETQYF; j_call: TRBJ2-5; clone_size: NA; v_call: TRBV7-2; d_call: NA
cdr3_nt: TGTGCCAGTGAACAGGAGAACTATGGCTACACCTTC; cdr3_aa: CASEQENYGYTF; j_call: TRBJ1-2; clone_size: NA; v_call: TRBV19; d_call: NA
cdr3_nt: TGTGCCAGCAGCCGAGAAGGTGATGAGCAGTTCTTC; cdr3_aa: CASSREGDEQFF; j_call: TRBJ2-1; clone_size: few; v_call: TRBV13; d_call: NA
cdr3_nt: TGTGCCAGCAGCTTAGCAGGGATCAATCAGCCCCAGCATTTT; cdr3_aa: CASSLAGINQPQHF; j_call: TRBJ1-5; clone_size: NA; v_call: TRBV7-2; d_call: NA
cdr3_nt: TGTGCCAGGGACAGGGGAGAGACCCAGTACTTC; cdr3_aa: CARDRGETQYF; j_call: TRBJ2-5; clone_size: few; v_call: TRBV2; d_call: TRBD1
cdr3_nt: TGCGCCAGCGGCCGGGACAGGGGCGAAGGAGTAATGAACACTGAAGCTTTCTTT; cdr3_aa: CASGRDRGEGVMNTEAFF; j_call: TRBJ1-1; clone_size: NA; v_call: TRBV4-3; d_call: TRBD1
cdr3_nt: TGTGCCAGCAGCCAAGAACCCCAGGGATACTATGGCTACACCTTC; cdr3_aa: CASSQEPQGYYGYTF; j_call: TRBJ1-2; clone_size: NA; v_call: TRBV3-1; d_call: NA
cdr3_nt: TGTGCCAGCAGGACCGGGACTAGCTCCTACAATGAGCAGTTCTTC; cdr3_aa: CASRTGTSSYNEQFF; j_call: TRBJ2-1; clone_size: NA; v_call: TRBV12-3/TRBV12-4; d_call: TRBD2